What follows are 18 T cell receptor beta chains derived from one specimen sequenced in a study of T cells after yellow fever vaccination. TCRdb itself ran the 5' RACE reads through MiXCR, one entry per CDR3 protein. The profile shows about 260,000 distinct CDR3 sequences, around 4.9% of them singletons. This sample comprised CD4+ T cells sorted from PBMCs, obtained on the day of the yellow fever booster vaccination. The receptors were gathered from a man between 18 and 35 years old who received the YFV17D yellow fever vaccine.

The chain couples TRBV4-3 to TRBJ2-3; 9 nucleotides match TRBD2. The CDR3 consists of 16 residues. Germline V lookup: CDR1 LGHNA, CDR2 YSLEER. The V and J ends lost 1 base and 2 bases, in that order; junction bases with no gene match: 4. CDR3: CASSQASGRLTDTQYF. CDR3 in DNA: TGCGCCAGCAGCCAAGCCAGCGGGAGGCTCACAGATACGCAGTATTTT.

The sample holds many counts of this clonotype. The J gene is TRBJ2-6, the V gene TRBV18; no firm D call. The V gene lost 8 bases and the J gene lost 0 bases, with 11 bases spanning the gap. Per germline, CDR1 KGHSH and CDR2 LQKENI. There are 15 residues in the CDR3. The CDR3 DNA sequence: TGTGCCAGCCCGTCGTCTCTCTCTGGGGCCAACGTCCTGACTTTC. It is translated as CASPSSLSGANVLTF.

This clonotype was counted at least ten times. The J gene is TRBJ2-3, the V gene TRBV5-4; 8 bases match TRBD2. The germline V gene has CDR1 SGHNT and CDR2 YYREEE (reference sequence). The CDR3 has 13 residues. With V trimmed by 2 bases and J by 10 bases, 6 bases remained unmatched. CDR3 in DNA: TGTGCCAGCAGCTTACGGGAGGGAGGGGCGCAGTATTTT. Residues: CASSLREGGAQYF.

V usage is TRBV3-1 and J usage is TRBJ2-7; D might be TRBD2 (5 bases). The germline gives CDR1 LGHDT, CDR2 YNNKEL (reference sequence). The V and J ends lost 0 bases and 8 bases respectively, with 11 bases between them. The CDR3 is made up of 13 amino acids. The CDR3 protein is CASSQDVRVKQYF. Here the CDR3 DNA reads TGTGCCAGCAGCCAAGATGTGAGGGTGAAGCAGTACTTC.

The V call is TRBV4-1, the J call TRBJ1-5, with D tentatively TRBD1 (6 bases). Germline V CDR1 and CDR2: MGHRA, YSYEKL. The CDR3 contains 18 residues. V was cut by 5 bases and J by 4 bases, with 24 bases left in between. CDR3 protein: CASSEGLATGGLNQPQHF. The CDR3 DNA is TGCGCCAGCAGCGAAGGTCTCGCAACGGGGGGCTTAAATCAGCCCCAGCATTTT.

This clonotype was found many times. The J gene is TRBJ2-1, the V gene TRBV11-2, with D perhaps TRBD1 or TRBD2 (5 bases each). CDR1 and CDR2 (germline): SGHAT, FQNNGV. Deletions cut 5 bases from V and 10 bases from J, with 18 bases between. The CDR3 totals 14 residues. This CDR3 is CASSEGLQGNEQFF. The CDR3 DNA sequence: TGTGCCAGCAGCGAGGGCCTCCAGGGCAACGAGCAGTTCTTC.

There are a few counts of this clonotype. The rearrangement uses TRBV20-1 and TRBJ2-7, with 8 bases fitting TRBD2. Per the germline V gene, CDR1 is DFQATT and CDR2 is SNEGSKA (reference sequence). The CDR3 totals 17 residues. V was clipped by 3 bases and J by 2 bases; unmatched bases: 15. The CDR3 nucleotides read TGCAGTGCTAGGGATGAGCGGGGGCTTTGGGTCCCCTACGAGCAGTACTTC. As protein: CSARDERGLWVPYEQYF.

This chain connects TRBV6-1 to TRBJ1-5, with 10 bases aligning to TRBD1. V was pared by 9 bases and J by 6 bases, with 8 bases of the junction left unmatched. The germline V gene has CDR1 MNHNS and CDR2 SASEGT. The CDR3 sequence is 14 residues long. The chain's CDR3 is CASRYDRGRQPQHF. Written as DNA, the CDR3 is TGTGCCAGTAGATACGACAGGGGGCGTCAGCCCCAGCATTTT.

This clonotype was seen repeatedly, ten times or more. This chain joins TRBV4-3 and TRBJ2-4, with 7 nucleotides matching TRBD1. Germline lookup yields CDR1 LGHNA and CDR2 YSLEER. This CDR3 is 16 amino acids long. V lost 0 bases, J lost 9 bases, and 11 bases stayed unmatched. CDR3 nucleotide sequence: TGCGCCAGCAGCCAAGATATCACAGGGGCGCGTGGCATTCAGTACTTC. As protein: CASSQDITGARGIQYF.

There are a few counts of this clonotype. The chain recombines TRBV5-1 with TRBJ1-1; possible D gene TRBD1, 5 bases. V gave up 4 bases and J gave up 0 bases, with 13 bases separating them. Germline CDR1 and CDR2: SGHRS and YFSETQ. This CDR3 has 15 residues. The CDR3 region has the DNA TGCGCCAGCAGCACGGGGACGACCATGAACACTGAAGCTTTCTTT. Its protein is CASSTGTTMNTEAFF.

The V and J genes are TRBV5-1 and TRBJ1-4; D call uncertain. The V end was cut by 0 bases, the J end by 5 bases, with 8 bases between. The CDR3 has 14 amino acids. Germline V gene lookup returns CDR1 SGHRS and CDR2 YFSETQ. CDR3 amino acids: CASSLAAGNEKLFF. The CDR3 bases are TGCGCCAGCAGCTTGGCCGCAGGAAATGAAAAACTGTTTTTT.

This clonotype was observed a handful of times. V gene TRBV7-3 combines with J gene TRBJ1-6, with D unresolved. Germline CDR1 is SGHTA and CDR2 is FQGTGA. The length of the CDR3 is 14 residues. Between the trimmed V and J ends, which lost 0 bases and 8 bases, there was a span of 8 bases. The CDR3: CASSLTSADSPLHF. In DNA, the CDR3 is TGTGCCAGCAGCTTAACCTCAGCTGATTCACCCCTCCACTTT.

In this sample, this clonotype turned up a few times. V gene TRBV12-3 or TRBV12-4 combines with J gene TRBJ2-5, with 11 bases fitting TRBD2. Germline trimming cut 5 bases from V and 11 bases from J; bases unmatched to any gene: 10. CDR3 size: 14 residues. CDR3 nucleotides: TGTGCCAGCAGTCGACTAGCGGGGTCGAAGGGGCAGTACTTC. Amino acids: CASSRLAGSKGQYF.

This clonotype appeared many times. This chain joins TRBV21-1 and TRBJ2-7; TRBD1, the D gene given by the table, was not confirmed from the DNA. TRBV21-1 is a known pseudogene. CDR3 size: 15 residues. The CDR3 sequence is CASPETGRSSYEQYV. The CDR3 DNA is TGTGCCAGCCCTGAGACAGGGCGGAGCTCCTACGAGCAGTACGTC.

The CDR3 sequence: CASSPEVEQYF. In DNA form, the CDR3 reads TGTGCCAGCAGCCCCGAGGTCGAGCAGTACTTC. The V gene is TRBV7-9, the J gene TRBJ2-7; no clear D gene. The germline V and J ends were trimmed by 5 bases and 6 bases, with 8 bases remaining between them. CDR3 length: 11 residues. Germline assignment: CDR1 SEHNR and CDR2 FQNEAQ (reference sequence). Looking up the rest from reference TRBV7-9 and TRBJ2-7 gives the full variable domain: DTGVSQNPRHKITKRGQNVTFRCDPISEHNRLYWYRQTLGQGPEFLTYFQNEAQLEKSRLLSDRFSAERPKGSFSTLEIQRTEQGDSAMYLCASSPEVEQYFGPGTRLTVT.

The table lists this clonotype with many counts. The rearrangement joins TRBV2 to TRBJ2-4, with 8 bases lining up with TRBD2. The V gene's germline CDR1 is SNHLY and CDR2 FYNNEI. This CDR3 is built from 14 residues. Trimming took 7 bases from V and 7 from J; bases not matched to a gene: 9. CDR3 sequence (DNA): TGTGCCAGCATGGAGACTAGCGATCTTAACATTCAGTACTTC. The encoded protein is CASMETSDLNIQYF.

This clonotype was recorded at least ten times. The V and J genes are TRBV12-3 or TRBV12-4 and TRBJ2-7, with 9 bases identical to TRBD1. This CDR3 is 13 amino acids long. V shed 7 bases, J shed 6 bases, and the junction held 7 bases outside the gene matches. CDR3 residues: CASTRTGVSEQYV. The CDR3 DNA sequence: TGTGCCAGCACCCGGACAGGGGTTTCCGAGCAGTACGTC.

This clonotype has just a few counts. This chain joins TRBV15 and TRBJ2-1; 12 bases fit TRBD1. CDR1 LNHNV and CDR2 YYDKDF come from the germline V gene (reference sequence). J lost 9 bases, V lost 1 base, and 4 bases had no gene match. The CDR3 has 15 amino acids. CDR3 coding DNA: TGTGCCACCAGCAGAGGAGGGACAGGGGGCTTTGAGCAGTTCTTC. It yields the protein CATSRGGTGGFEQFF.